Detailed here is one TCR beta chain. This CDR3 contains 16 residues. Germline CDR1 is SGHRS and CDR2 is YFSETQ. J was trimmed by 2 bases and V by 1 base; bases with no gene match: 7. These data are taken from a study of blood T cells in healthy people across ages. Next came a second PCR, run for about 7 to 12 cycles, which used a sample-barcoded 5' primer along with a J-beta primer mix. TCRdb fed the 5' RACE reads into MiXCR, producing one record per CDR3 protein. The sample gives approximately 2,000,000 distinct CDR3 sequences, roughly two fifths of which show up once; more than 20% is in the top ten.

The rearrangement links TRBV5-1 to TRBJ2-3, with 7 positions matching TRBD1. Material: blood. This TCR came from a human donor in good health. The DNA for the CDR3 is TGCGCCAGCAGCTTGTTGGGGGACAGAGTCACAGATACGCAGTATTTT. Encoded protein: CASSLLGDRVTDTQYF. Full variable domain (remainder filled in from reference TRBV5-1 and TRBJ2-3): KAGVTQTPRYLIKTRGQQVTLSCSPISGHRSVSWYQQTPGQGLQFLFEYFSETQRNKGNFPGRFSGRQFSNSRSEMNVSTLELGDSALYLCASSLLGDRVTDTQYFGPGTRLTVL.